The 32 T cell receptor beta chains below come from one sample, sequenced in a study of vaccination and CD4 T cells after COVID-19 (dated by TCRdb to 2021 to 2024). Antigens for these TCRs are unknown. The treatment or condition label for this specimen denotes: approximately 9-day PBMC culture with coronavirus spike peptide pools or control peptides (ViraFEST assay). Library preparation was by PCR. The data were produced on an Illumina iSeq 100. At the Johns Hopkins FTIC core, DNA from the cultured CD4+ T cells underwent TCR sequencing with the Oncomine TCR Beta short-read assay. The public reads were quality trimmed at Q25 with fastp and then assembled into clones with MiXCR by TCRdb, keeping productive beta chains. Under each unique CDR3 protein, matching rows form one entry showing the most common genes and DNA. Counted in this sample were roughly 17,000 distinct CDR3 sequences; roughly 45% of them appeared once. The ten largest clones capture under 7% of the sample.

Sequences were derived from CD4+ T cells from blood, cultured in vitro, sampled before SARS-CoV-2 vaccination. The source is a human donor who had recovered from COVID-19.

This chain connects TRBV20-1 to TRBJ2-2, with a possible D match to TRBD1 (6 bases). The CDR3 has 13 amino acids. From germline, CDR1 is DFQATT and CDR2 SNEGSKA (reference sequence). This CDR3 reads CSRGILNTGELFF. For the CDR3, the DNA is TGCAGCAGGGGTATTTTGAACACCGGGGAGCTGTTTTTT.

This rearrangement joins TRBV19 to TRBJ2-3; D is unclear. Trimming removed 3 bases from V and 0 bases from J, with 10 bases in between. The germline V gene encodes CDR1 LNHDA and CDR2 SQIVND (reference sequence). CDR3 length equals 15 residues. DNA of the CDR3: TGTGCCAGTAGTATTTCGGGCCACAGCACAGATACGCAGTATTTT. Translating it yields CASSISGHSTDTQYF.

The sample holds a few counts of this clonotype. The V gene is TRBV4-3, the J gene TRBJ1-6, with D perhaps TRBD1 (5 bases). In germline, CDR1 is LGHNA, CDR2 YSLEER. The CDR3 extends over 14 amino acids. The V end lost 1 base, the J end lost 9 bases, and 10 bases lay between the germline ends. The CDR3 sequence is CASSQVVRGSPLHF. The CDR3 DNA sequence: TGCGCCAGCAGCCAAGTGGTGAGGGGTTCACCCCTCCACTTT.

The chain links TRBV20-1 to TRBJ2-1; D uncertain. CDR1 is DFQATT, CDR2 SNEGSKA, per germline (reference sequence). Deletions cut 5 bases from V and 1 base from J, with 9 bases between. The CDR3 spans 13 residues. The CDR3 nucleotides are TGCAGTGCTGCCCGGAGATCCTACAATGAGCAGTTCTTC. Its translation: CSAARRSYNEQFF.

This clonotype was seen more than once but under ten times. The chain has TRBV28 and TRBJ2-7, with 8 positions matching TRBD2. V lost 2 bases, J lost 2 bases, and 2 bases stayed unmatched. The V gene's germline CDR1 is MDHEN and CDR2 SYDVKM. CDR3 length: 14 residues. The CDR3 nucleotides read TGTGCCAGCAGTTTAGGCGGGGGGACCTACGAGCAGTACTTC. Translation gives CASSLGGGTYEQYF.

The J gene is TRBJ2-1, the V gene TRBV20-1; weak D call: TRBD1 (6 bases). The V end was cut by 6 bases, the J end by 8 bases, with 14 bases between. The CDR3 length is 12 residues. The V gene's germline CDR1 is DFQATT and CDR2 SNEGSKA (reference sequence). CDR3 loop: CSATQQGHEQFF. The CDR3 region has the DNA TGCAGTGCCACGCAACAGGGTCATGAGCAGTTCTTC.

This clonotype was counted a few times. The gene calls are TRBV19 and TRBJ1-2, with D possibly TRBD1 on 5 matching bases. CDR1 and CDR2 (germline): LNHDA, SQIVND (reference sequence). Deletions cut 3 bases from V and 3 bases from J, with 11 bases between. The length of the CDR3 is 14 residues. In DNA, the CDR3 is TGTGCCAGTAGTATCCTGGACACAGACTATGGCTACACCTTC. Amino acid sequence: CASSILDTDYGYTF.

This chain links TRBV11-3 with TRBJ1-1, with 9 nucleotides matching TRBD1. V was pared by 3 bases and J by 5 bases, with 4 bases of the junction left unmatched. The germline V gene has CDR1 SGHNT and CDR2 YENEEA. The length of the CDR3 is 14 residues. CDR3 sequence: CASSFGQGWTEAFF. In DNA, the CDR3 is TGTGCCAGCAGCTTCGGACAGGGGTGGACTGAAGCTTTCTTT. Combining the CDR3 with reference TRBV11-3 and TRBJ1-1 gives the whole variable domain EAGVVQSPRYKIIEKKQPVAFWCNPISGHNTLYWYLQNLGQGPELLIRYENEEAVDDSQLPKDRFSAERLKGVDSTLKIQPAELGDSAVYLCASSFGQGWTEAFFGQGTRLTVV.

A few counts support this clonotype. V usage is TRBV20-1 and J usage is TRBJ1-2; 7 bases map to TRBD1. The CDR3 is made up of 14 amino acids. V dropped 6 bases and J dropped 5; count of bases not matched to a gene: 12. Germline CDR1 reads DFQATT; CDR2 reads SNEGSKA (reference sequence). The CDR3 DNA reads as TGCAGTGCAGAACCCCGACAGGGTCAATATGGCTACACCTTC. Its protein product is CSAEPRQGQYGYTF.

The chain recombines TRBV11-3 with TRBJ2-7; maybe TRBD2 (5 bases). Germline CDR1 SGHNT, CDR2 YENEEA. The CDR3 extends over 11 amino acids. With 6 bases removed from V and 5 bases from J, the gap between germline ends came to 8 bases. The CDR3 protein is CASRSGDEQYF. As DNA, the CDR3 is TGTGCCAGCAGATCCGGGGACGAGCAGTACTTC.

This sequence joins TRBV25-1 and TRBJ2-2; the D is unclear. The V gene's germline CDR1 is MGHDK and CDR2 SYGVNS. The CDR3 has 14 amino acids. V was trimmed by 0 bases and J by 7 bases, leaving 9 bases between them. This CDR3 reads CASSEYKDGGELFF. The CDR3 coding sequence is TGTGCCAGCAGTGAATATAAGGACGGCGGGGAGCTGTTTTTT.

This clonotype was counted only a few times. The CDR3 loop is CASNGQGRNSPLHF. Written as DNA, the CDR3 is TGTGCCAGTAATGGACAGGGAAGGAATTCACCCCTCCACTTT. The chain links TRBV6-1 to TRBJ1-6; 8 nucleotides agree with TRBD1. The CDR3 has 14 residues. The ends lost 9 bases at V and 7 bases at J; junction bases unmatched: 8. Germline-derived CDR1 and CDR2 are MNHNS and SASEGT.

The V call is TRBV20-1, the J call TRBJ2-2, with D unclear. CDR1 DFQATT and CDR2 SNEGSKA come from the germline V gene (reference sequence). V gave up 6 bases and J gave up 2 bases, with 16 bases separating them. This CDR3 comprises 15 residues. CDR3 sequence reads: CSASTGPVNTGELFF. CDR3 nucleotide sequence: TGCAGTGCGTCCACCGGCCCAGTTAACACCGGGGAGCTGTTTTTT.

The chain uses TRBV20-1 and TRBJ2-5, with TRBD1 as a possible D gene (6 bases). V was trimmed by 1 base and J by 3 bases, leaving 9 bases between them. The germline gives CDR1 DFQATT, CDR2 SNEGSKA (reference sequence). CDR3 length equals 13 residues. CDR3 nucleotides: TGCAGTGCTAGAGGTCCAGGGGAAGAGACCCAGTACTTC. Translation: CSARGPGEETQYF.

This clonotype showed up just a few times. The chain joins TRBV7-2 to TRBJ1-6, with D perhaps TRBD1 (5 bases). V was pared by 3 bases and J by 9 bases, with 15 bases between. CDR1 SGHTA and CDR2 FQGNSA come from the germline V gene. This CDR3 spans 15 amino acids. The CDR3 loop is CASSFLRDPSSPLHF. CDR3 sequence (DNA): TGTGCCAGCAGCTTCCTTCGGGACCCTAGTTCACCCCTCCACTTT.

The chain carries TRBV7-8 and TRBJ2-3, with D hard to call. V was pared by 1 base and J by 2 bases, with 10 bases between. Germline V gene lookup returns CDR1 SGHVS and CDR2 FQNEAQ. CDR3 size: 15 residues. The DNA for the CDR3 is TGTGCCAGCAGCTTAGAGGCGCCGACCACAGATACGCAGTATTTT. Amino acids: CASSLEAPTTDTQYF.

The table lists this clonotype with a few counts. This chain links TRBV19 with TRBJ1-1, with 7 bases lining up with TRBD1. Per germline, CDR1 LNHDA and CDR2 SQIVND (reference sequence). The CDR3 totals 14 residues. Germline trimming cut 6 bases from V and 5 bases from J; bases unmatched to any gene: 9. CDR3 bases: TGTGCCAGTAGAGCGGGGAGGGGGCGAACTGAAGCTTTCTTT. It encodes CASRAGRGRTEAFF.

The chain carries TRBV19 and TRBJ2-7, with D maybe TRBD1 (6 bases). The CDR3 is made up of 13 amino acids. Germline CDR1 reads LNHDA; CDR2 reads SQIVND (reference sequence). V shed 6 bases and J shed 2 bases, with 11 bases lying between them. The CDR3 here is CASSRDKAYEQYF. CDR3 coding DNA: TGTGCCAGTAGCCGGGACAAAGCCTACGAGCAGTACTTC.

This clonotype was detected a few times. The chain carries TRBV10-3 and TRBJ1-2; 7 bases map to TRBD1. The CDR3 has 13 residues. From germline, CDR1 is ENHRY and CDR2 SYGVKD. Trimming took 2 bases from V and 7 from J; bases not matched to a gene: 4. The CDR3 region has the DNA TGTGCCATCAGTGAGCCGGACAGGCTTGGCTACACCTTC. Translating gives CAISEPDRLGYTF.

This clonotype was seen a single time. The chain joins TRBV19 to TRBJ2-3; 8 nucleotides line up with TRBD1. J was trimmed by 4 bases and V by 1 base; bases with no gene match: 4. In germline, CDR1 is LNHDA, CDR2 SQIVND (reference sequence). This CDR3 comprises 15 residues. CDR3 protein: CASSIGTGPADTQYF. CDR3 nucleotide sequence: TGTGCCAGTAGTATAGGGACAGGGCCCGCAGATACGCAGTATTTT.

This sequence joins TRBV20-1 and TRBJ2-1; 8 bases line up with TRBD2. The trim removed 5 bases at V and 8 bases at J, leaving 11 bases unmatched. Germline CDR1 is DFQATT and CDR2 is SNEGSKA (reference sequence). The CDR3 has 14 amino acids. Written as DNA, the CDR3 is TGCAGTGCTGCGCGCTTAGCGGGAATCGATGAGCAGTTCTTC. Residues: CSAARLAGIDEQFF.

This clonotype occurred once. The genes are TRBV6-4 and TRBJ2-3, with 8 bases identical to TRBD2. V shed 4 bases, J shed 4 bases, and the junction held 4 bases outside the gene matches. The CDR3 has 14 amino acids. The V gene's germline CDR1 is MRHNA and CDR2 SNTAGT. The CDR3 protein is CASSGGGSSDTQYF. In nucleotides, the CDR3 is TGTGCCAGCAGTGGCGGGGGGAGCTCAGATACGCAGTATTTT.

The genes are TRBV5-5 and TRBJ2-5; D remains unclear. CDR1 is SGHKS and CDR2 is YYEKEE in the germline V gene (reference sequence). CDR3 length: 13 amino acids. The V end was cut by 4 bases, the J end by 5 bases, with 12 bases between. The chain's CDR3 is CASSQATWETQYF. Written as DNA, the CDR3 is TGTGCCAGCAGCCAAGCAACGTGGGAGACCCAGTACTTC.

The chain is built from TRBV7-2 and TRBJ2-1, with a tentative D call TRBD2 (6 bases). There are 13 residues in the CDR3. With 6 bases removed from V and 10 bases from J, the gap between germline ends came to 16 bases. Per the germline V gene, CDR1 is SGHTA and CDR2 is FQGNSA. CDR3 sequence: CASSPLGSGEQFF. CDR3 bases: TGTGCCAGCAGTCCCTTGGGTAGCGGCGAGCAGTTCTTC.

This chain joins TRBV12-3 or TRBV12-4 and TRBJ1-2, with D perhaps TRBD1 (5 bases). Trimming pared 4 bases from V and 8 bases from J, leaving 14 bases between. The CDR3 spans 13 residues. The chain's CDR3 is CASSYWTMGGYTF. The CDR3 bases are TGTGCCAGCAGTTATTGGACAATGGGGGGCTACACCTTC.

The rearrangement joins TRBV6-5 to TRBJ1-5; weak D call: TRBD1 (5 bases). The CDR3 totals 16 residues. CDR1 is MNHEY and CDR2 is SVGAGI in the germline V gene. The V gene lost 2 bases and the J gene lost 0 bases, with 11 bases spanning the gap. The CDR3 loop reads CASSYTRVDSNQPQHF. CDR3 in DNA: TGTGCCAGCAGTTACACCAGGGTCGATAGCAATCAGCCCCAGCATTTT.

The V call is TRBV19, the J call TRBJ1-1; TRBD1 agrees at 9 bases. The V gene's germline CDR1 is LNHDA and CDR2 SQIVND (reference sequence). Trimming took 4 bases from V and 3 from J; bases not matched to a gene: 6. This CDR3 contains 15 residues. The CDR3: CASSKEDRGYTEAFF. In DNA form, the CDR3 reads TGTGCCAGTAGTAAGGAGGACAGGGGATACACTGAAGCTTTCTTT.

The table lists this clonotype with a few counts. This chain uses TRBV24-1 with TRBJ2-1; 13 bases map to TRBD2. Trimming at V came to 7 bases and at J to 0 bases, leaving 8 bases not matched to a gene. CDR3 length equals 18 residues. Germline-derived CDR1 and CDR2 are KGHDR and SFDVKD. The CDR3 region is CATSGLAGESSSYNEQFF. The CDR3 nucleotides are TGTGCCACCAGCGGACTAGCGGGAGAGTCGAGCTCCTACAATGAGCAGTTCTTC.

The chain couples TRBV7-2 to TRBJ2-1; D gene uncertain. CDR1 is SGHTA, CDR2 FQGNSA, per germline. The ends were cut back, 6 bases at V and 0 bases at J, with 12 bases in the middle. The CDR3 spans 15 residues. This CDR3 is CASRGSVSSYNEQFF. CDR3 in DNA: TGTGCCAGCAGGGGCTCGGTCAGCTCCTACAATGAGCAGTTCTTC.

The chain employs TRBV20-1 and TRBJ1-6, with unresolved D. V was cut by 3 bases and J by 9 bases, with 18 bases left in between. Germline CDR1 reads DFQATT; CDR2 reads SNEGSKA (reference sequence). The CDR3 has 15 residues. CDR3 coding DNA: TGCAGTGCTAGTTATGGGTTAGCGGATCTTTCACCCCTCCACTTT. This translates into CSASYGLADLSPLHF.

In DNA form, the CDR3 reads TGCAGTGCTAGAGGTTTGACTAGCGGGAGCTCCTACGAGCAGTACTTC. As protein: CSARGLTSGSSYEQYF. The rearrangement uses TRBV20-1 and TRBJ2-7, with 12 bases matching TRBD2. The CDR3 is 16 amino acids. V was clipped by 1 base and J by 0 bases; unmatched bases: 4. Germline V gene data show CDR1 as DFQATT and CDR2 as SNEGSKA (reference sequence).

V and J are TRBV23-1 and TRBJ1-2; possible D gene TRBD1, 5 bases. TRBV23-1 is assigned to the ORF class and has an uncertain function. CDR3 length: 19 residues. V lost 0 bases to trimming and J lost 0 bases, with 20 bases between them. The CDR3: CASSQSIFPGRVANYGYTF. CDR3 bases: TGCGCCAGCAGTCAATCAATCTTTCCAGGGCGGGTGGCTAACTATGGCTACACCTTC.